The next 27 T cell receptor beta chains were all read from a single sample in a study of T-cell memory formation after mild COVID-19. TCRdb reprocessed the 5' RACE reads via MiXCR and lists one record per CDR3 protein. The sample lists some 450,000 distinct CDR3 sequences, approximately 18% seen once, with roughly 21% in the top ten. The specimen sequenced was PBMCs or a T cell subset sorted from them (not recorded which). These receptors all stem from a man aged 18-30 years who had mild COVID-19 (a few samples of this study predate the infection). Cell type and time point are not known.

Many counts were recorded for this clonotype. V gene TRBV6-5 combines with J gene TRBJ2-1; 12 nucleotides agree with TRBD1. V shed 3 bases and J 9 bases; nucleotides not matched to a gene: 6. The V gene's germline CDR1 is MNHEY and CDR2 SVGAGI. The CDR3 consists of 15 residues. CDR3 nucleotides: TGTGCCAGCAGTTATAGGGACAGGGGGCGGGCTGAGCAGTTCTTC. It specifies CASSYRDRGRAEQFF.

The chain is built from TRBV29-1 and TRBJ2-5; D might be TRBD1 or TRBD2, each matching 6 bases. V was cut by 6 bases and J by 5 bases, with 16 bases left in between. The germline CDR1 and CDR2 sequences are SQVTM and ANQGSEA. The CDR3 is 13 residues long. The CDR3 DNA is TGCAGCGTAAATTTCAGGGGAGGTGAGACCCAGTACTTC. Protein sequence: CSVNFRGGETQYF.

This clonotype was counted at least ten times. This chain uses TRBV12-3 or TRBV12-4 with TRBJ1-5; D gene uncertain. This CDR3 contains 14 residues. V dropped 3 bases and J dropped 6 bases, with 12 bases sitting between them. CDR3 sequence: CASSFIGPRQPQHF. The CDR3 DNA is TGTGCCAGCAGTTTCATAGGGCCCCGTCAGCCCCAGCATTTT.

In its sample, this clonotype was seen a few times. This chain uses TRBV10-3 with TRBJ2-1; tentatively, D is TRBD1 or TRBD2 (5 bases each). V shed 2 bases and J shed 1 base, with 9 bases lying between them. There are 15 residues in the CDR3. CDR1 is ENHRY, CDR2 SYGVKD, per germline. The CDR3 sequence is CAISEVGESYNEQFF. The CDR3 coding sequence is TGTGCCATCAGTGAGGTAGGGGAGTCCTACAATGAGCAGTTCTTC.

V usage is TRBV30 and J usage is TRBJ2-7; D gene uncertain. CDR3 size: 11 residues. Looked up from germline, CDR1 is GTSNPN and CDR2 is SVGIG (reference sequence). V lost 3 bases to trimming and J lost 6 bases, with 9 bases between them. As DNA, the CDR3 is TGTGCCTGGAGCCACAGTCTCGAGCAGTACTTC. This gives the protein CAWSHSLEQYF. The variable domain in full, completed from reference TRBV30 and TRBJ2-7, reads SQTIHQWPATLVQPVGSPLSLECTVEGTSNPNLYWYRQAAGRGLQLLFYSVGIGQISSEVPQNLSASRPQDRQFILSSKKLLLSDSGFYLCAWSHSLEQYFGPGTRLTVT.

This clonotype was observed many times. The chain has TRBV7-2 and TRBJ2-3; 12 bases align to TRBD2. The CDR3 runs to 15 residues. Germline CDR1 reads SGHTA; CDR2 reads FQGNSA. The J segment lost 2 bases and the V segment lost 5 bases, leaving 2 bases of the junction unmatched. The CDR3 reads CASSRLAGATDTQYF. CDR3 sequence (DNA): TGTGCCAGCAGCCGACTAGCGGGGGCCACAGATACGCAGTATTTT. The whole variable domain, remainder taken from reference TRBV7-2 and TRBJ2-3, is GAGVSQSPSNKVTEKGKDVELRCDPISGHTALYWYRQSLGQGLEFLIYFQGNSAPDKSGLPSDRFSAERTGGSVSTLTIQRTQQEDSAVYLCASSRLAGATDTQYFGPGTRLTVL.

V and J are TRBV5-6 and TRBJ2-6, with 8 positions matching TRBD2. CDR1 is SGHDT and CDR2 is YYEEEE in the germline V gene. The CDR3 spans 19 residues. V was pared by 7 bases and J by 0 bases, with 15 bases of the junction left unmatched. Here the CDR3 DNA reads TGTGCCAGCTACCCAGGATGGCGGGGGGCCCGCTCTGGGGCCAACGTCCTGACTTTC. It translates to CASYPGWRGARSGANVLTF.

This clonotype occurred a few times. The chain uses TRBV11-2 and TRBJ1-3, with a weak D call TRBD1 (5 bases). Trimming pared 3 bases from V and 3 bases from J, leaving 9 bases between. The CDR3 totals 14 residues. Germline V lookup: CDR1 SGHAT, CDR2 FQNNGV. The chain's CDR3 is CASSFVGDGNTIYF. The CDR3 DNA is TGTGCCAGCAGCTTCGTGGGGGATGGAAACACCATATATTTT. Full variable domain (missing parts from reference TRBV11-2 and TRBJ1-3): EAGVAQSPRYKIIEKRQSVAFWCNPISGHATLYWYQQILGQGPKLLIQFQNNGVVDDSQLPKDRFSAERLKGVDSTLKIQPAKLEDSAVYLCASSFVGDGNTIYFGEGSWLTVV.

Many counts were recorded for this clonotype. The gene calls are TRBV7-6 and TRBJ1-1; TRBD1 might be the D (5 bases). The germline gives CDR1 SGHVS, CDR2 FNYEAQ. The CDR3 is made up of 14 amino acids. V lost 3 bases and J lost 0, with 8 bases in between. This chain's CDR3 is CASSFRGLNTEAFF. The CDR3 bases are TGTGCCAGCAGCTTCCGGGGCCTGAACACTGAAGCTTTCTTT.

This clonotype was picked up a small number of times. This chain connects TRBV7-2 to TRBJ2-7; possibly TRBD2 for D (5 bases). V was pared by 4 bases and J by 2 bases, with 12 bases between. The CDR3 sequence is 14 residues long. The germline V gene has CDR1 SGHTA and CDR2 FQGNSA. CDR3 region: CASSSASSPYEQYV. Written as DNA, the CDR3 is TGTGCCAGCAGCTCGGCTAGCTCCCCCTACGAGCAGTACGTC.

There are a few counts of this clonotype. The chain links TRBV4-3 to TRBJ1-2, with D perhaps TRBD1 (5 bases). The CDR3 contains 16 residues. Deletions cut 2 bases from V and 7 bases from J, with 20 bases between. In germline, CDR1 is LGHNA, CDR2 YSLEER. The CDR3 sequence: CASSQLIQVGRSGYTF. In DNA form, the CDR3 reads TGCGCCAGCAGCCAACTCATACAGGTGGGGCGAAGTGGCTACACCTTC.

This clonotype was recorded once. The gene calls are TRBV7-2 and TRBJ1-5, with TRBD1 as a possible D gene (6 bases). The CDR3 contains 14 residues. Trimming removed 5 bases from V and 3 bases from J, with 11 bases in between. Germline-derived CDR1 and CDR2 are SGHTA and FQGNSA. The CDR3 loop reads CASSQQGNNQPQHF. Here the CDR3 DNA reads TGTGCCAGCAGCCAACAGGGAAACAATCAGCCCCAGCATTTT.

V usage is TRBV7-2 and J usage is TRBJ1-1; unclear D gene. The germline CDR1 and CDR2 sequences are SGHTA and FQGNSA. V dropped 2 bases and J dropped 10 bases, with 11 bases sitting between them. This CDR3 is built from 12 residues. DNA of the CDR3: TGTGCCAGCAGCTTATTAGCCGATCGAGCTTTCTTT. Its translation: CASSLLADRAFF.

There are a few counts of this clonotype. This chain uses TRBV4-3 with TRBJ2-1, with 9 bases matching TRBD2. CDR1 is LGHNA, CDR2 YSLEER, per germline. The CDR3 length is 18 residues. The trim removed 0 bases at V and 2 bases at J, leaving 8 bases unmatched. In DNA form, the CDR3 reads TGCGCCAGCAGCCAAGATAGGGTTAGCGGGGGCACCTACAATGAGCAGTTCTTC. Translating it yields CASSQDRVSGGTYNEQFF.

J is TRBJ1-6 and V is TRBV7-9; D gene ambiguous. Germline-derived CDR1 and CDR2 are SEHNR and FQNEAQ (reference sequence). This CDR3 is built from 13 residues. Trimming left V 4 bases short and J 7 bases short, with 8 bases between. CDR3 nucleotide sequence: TGTGCCAGCAGCTCGGGCCCAAATTCACCCCTCCACTTT. Its protein is CASSSGPNSPLHF.

The CDR3 DNA is TGTGCCAGCAGCTTCATGGGGGGATTGAACACCGGGGAGCTGTTTTTT. It is translated as CASSFMGGLNTGELFF. This chain joins TRBV7-2 and TRBJ2-2, with D perhaps matching TRBD2 (6 bases). The CDR3 covers 16 residues. Germline V gives CDR1 SGHTA, CDR2 FQGNSA. V lost 3 bases and J 1 base, leaving 12 bases between the germline ends.

This sequence joins TRBV10-1 and TRBJ1-1; no firm D call. This CDR3 region has 14 residues. The V and J ends lost 7 bases and 2 bases respectively, with 14 bases between them. CDR1 and CDR2 from the germline V gene are WNHNN and SYGVQD (reference sequence). Here the CDR3 reads CASTSWSENTEAFF. The CDR3, as DNA: TGCGCCAGCACCTCGTGGTCCGAAAACACTGAAGCTTTCTTT.

This clonotype was found a few times. The chain's CDR3 is CASSLATGREQYV. CDR3 DNA: TGCGCCAGCAGCTTGGCGACAGGGAGGGAGCAGTACGTC. The chain combines TRBV5-1 with TRBJ2-7; D is possibly TRBD1 (7 bases). Trimming removed 0 bases at V and 7 bases at J, with 11 bases between. This CDR3 has 13 amino acids. Germline-derived CDR1 and CDR2 are SGHRS and YFSETQ.

The chain links TRBV7-6 to TRBJ2-1, with D perhaps assigned TRBD1 or TRBD2 (6 bases each). CDR3 length: 17 amino acids. V was clipped by 2 bases and J by 9 bases, with 23 bases between them. CDR1 and CDR2 from the germline V gene are SGHVS and FNYEAQ. The CDR3 loop reads CASSLLPASWGAREQFF. The CDR3 coding sequence is TGTGCCAGCAGCTTACTCCCGGCTAGCTGGGGGGCCCGTGAGCAGTTCTTC.

The chain couples TRBV4-2 to TRBJ2-4, with TRBD1 matching 9 bases. The CDR3 has 14 residues. J gave up 6 bases and V 1 base, and 1 base lay outside the gene matches. Germline V gene data show CDR1 as LGHNA and CDR2 as YNFKEQ. As DNA, the CDR3 is TGTGCCAGCAGCCAAGCGGGACAGGGAAACATTCAGTACTTC. It is translated as CASSQAGQGNIQYF.

The genes are TRBV5-1 and TRBJ1-2, with D unresolved. Per the germline V gene, CDR1 is SGHRS and CDR2 is YFSETQ. The CDR3 totals 13 residues. V lost 2 bases, J lost 8 bases, and 13 bases lay in between. CDR3 sequence: CASSLNTVQGYTF. The CDR3 region has the DNA TGCGCCAGCAGCTTAAATACGGTACAAGGCTACACCTTC.

The chain joins TRBV6-2 or TRBV6-3 to TRBJ2-7; 8 positions agree with TRBD1. The length of the CDR3 is 16 residues. The V gene's germline CDR1 is MNHEY and CDR2 SVGEGT. With V trimmed by 5 bases and J by 3 bases, 12 bases remained unmatched. CDR3 protein: CASSNPGGQGGYEQYF. CDR3 DNA: TGTGCCAGCAGTAACCCTGGTGGACAGGGAGGCTACGAGCAGTACTTC.

V gene TRBV29-1 combines with J gene TRBJ1-2; the D gene is possibly TRBD1 (5 bases). The germline V gene has CDR1 SQVTM and CDR2 ANQGSEA. The CDR3 sequence is 11 residues long. Trimming shortened V by 2 bases and J by 13 bases, and 14 bases separated the two germline ends. The CDR3 DNA follows: TGCAGCGTTGAACGGACATGGGCTCCCACCTTC. It translates to CSVERTWAPTF. Filled out from reference TRBV29-1 and TRBJ1-2, the complete variable domain reads SAVISQKPSRDICQRGTSLTIQCQVDSQVTMMFWYRQQPGQSLTLIATANQGSEATYESGFVIDKFPISRPNLTFSTLTVSNMSPEDSSIYLCSVERTWAPTFGSGTRLTVV.

This clonotype was picked up a small number of times. The chain uses TRBV18 and TRBJ2-7; D is ambiguous. The CDR3 is 15 residues long. Germline V gene data show CDR1 as KGHSH and CDR2 as LQKENI. V was cut by 0 bases and J by 0 bases, with 9 bases left in between. CDR3 region: CASSPPSFSSYEQYF. CDR3 coding DNA: TGTGCCAGCTCACCACCCTCCTTCAGCTCCTACGAGCAGTACTTC.

The V call is TRBV20-1, the J call TRBJ2-7, with a possible D match to TRBD2 (6 bases). V was pared by 4 bases and J by 7 bases, with 14 bases between. Germline CDR1 DFQATT, CDR2 SNEGSKA (reference sequence). This CDR3 region has 12 residues. DNA of the CDR3: TGCAGTGCTACGACCTGGGGGAGGGAGCAGTACTTC. Translating it yields CSATTWGREQYF.

This clonotype was seen more than once but under ten times. The chain carries TRBV4-1 and TRBJ2-3; D is uncertain. The CDR3 spans 15 residues. V was trimmed by 3 bases and J by 4 bases, leaving 14 bases between them. Looked up from germline, CDR1 is MGHRA and CDR2 is YSYEKL. CDR3 DNA sequence: TGCGCCAGCAGCCAGGCGACCGCGAACTCAGATACGCAGTATTTT. Translated, it gives CASSQATANSDTQYF.

This clonotype has just a few counts. The chain employs TRBV12-3 or TRBV12-4 and TRBJ1-1, with D unclear. This CDR3 is 13 amino acids long. The CDR3 DNA reads TGTGTCCTAAAGAAACATAGAAACACTGAAGCTTTCTTT. It codes for CVLKKHRNTEAFF.